The clone carrying this T cell receptor (beta chain) came up a few times. What it binds is not known. Clones were read by immunoSEQ multiplex PCR, and TCRdb kept only the in-frame ones, dropping some. The sample lists roughly 100,000 clones, 86% occurring once. This sample is drawn from a study of T cell responses to AZD1222 COVID-19 vaccine. The CDR3 runs to 12 residues. V lost 5 bases and J 3 bases, leaving 7 bases between the germline ends. Germline CDR1 reads MNHEY; CDR2 reads SVGEGT. Study conclusions and caveats: Distributed over spike, vaccine-associated CD4 TCRs predominated at 160-218 and 743-854.

This chain links TRBV6-2 or TRBV6-3 with TRBJ1-2; D is undetermined. Source: peripheral blood, taken 28 days after the second dose of the MenACWY control vaccine. This sequence was found in an adult who received the MenACWY meningococcal vaccine as a control. CDR3 bases: TGTGCCAGCAGTCAGACCTACTATGGCTACACCTTC. Translated, it gives CASSQTYYGYTF.